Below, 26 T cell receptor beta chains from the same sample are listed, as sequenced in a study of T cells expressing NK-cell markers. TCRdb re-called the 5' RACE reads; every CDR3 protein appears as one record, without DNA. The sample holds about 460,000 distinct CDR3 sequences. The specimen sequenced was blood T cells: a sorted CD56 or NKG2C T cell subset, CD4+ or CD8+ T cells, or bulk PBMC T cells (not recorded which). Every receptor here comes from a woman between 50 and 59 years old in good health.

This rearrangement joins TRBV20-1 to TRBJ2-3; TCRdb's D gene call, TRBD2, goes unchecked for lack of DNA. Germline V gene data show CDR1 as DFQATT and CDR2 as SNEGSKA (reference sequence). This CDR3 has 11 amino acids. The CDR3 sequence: CSARTEATQYF.

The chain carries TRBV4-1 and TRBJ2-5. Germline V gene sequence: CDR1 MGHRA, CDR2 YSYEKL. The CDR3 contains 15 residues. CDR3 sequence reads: CASSQDLGLEETQYF.

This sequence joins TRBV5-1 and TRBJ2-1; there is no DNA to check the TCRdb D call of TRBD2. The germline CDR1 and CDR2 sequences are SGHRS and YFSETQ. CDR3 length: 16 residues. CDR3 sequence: CASSLEAYGIYNEQFF.

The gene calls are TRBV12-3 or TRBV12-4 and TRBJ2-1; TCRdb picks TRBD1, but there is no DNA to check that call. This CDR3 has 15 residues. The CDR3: CASSWGGAMYNEQFF.

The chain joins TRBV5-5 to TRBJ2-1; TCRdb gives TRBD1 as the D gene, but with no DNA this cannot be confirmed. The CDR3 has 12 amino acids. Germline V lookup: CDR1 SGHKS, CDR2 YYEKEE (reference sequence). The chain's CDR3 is CASSYKGDEQFF. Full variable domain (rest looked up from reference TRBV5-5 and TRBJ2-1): DAGVTQSPTHLIKTRGQQVTLRCSPISGHKSVSWYQQVLGQGPQFIFQYYEKEERGRGNFPDRFSARQFPNYSSELNVNALLLGDSALYLCASSYKGDEQFFGPGTRLTVL.

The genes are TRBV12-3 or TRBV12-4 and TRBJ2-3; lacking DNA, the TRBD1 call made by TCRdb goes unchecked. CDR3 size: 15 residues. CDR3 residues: CASPGGLGGTDTQYF.

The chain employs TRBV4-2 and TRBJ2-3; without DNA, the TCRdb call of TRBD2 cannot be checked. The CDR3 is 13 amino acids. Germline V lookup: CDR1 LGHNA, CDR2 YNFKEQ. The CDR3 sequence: CASSQLRGDTQYF.

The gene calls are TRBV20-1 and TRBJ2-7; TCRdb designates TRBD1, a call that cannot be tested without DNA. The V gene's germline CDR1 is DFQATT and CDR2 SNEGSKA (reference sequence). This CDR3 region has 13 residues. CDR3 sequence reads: CSAGVLAQGEQYF.

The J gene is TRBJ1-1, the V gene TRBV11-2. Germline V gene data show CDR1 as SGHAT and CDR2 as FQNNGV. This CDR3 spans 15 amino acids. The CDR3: CASSLERGENTEAFF.

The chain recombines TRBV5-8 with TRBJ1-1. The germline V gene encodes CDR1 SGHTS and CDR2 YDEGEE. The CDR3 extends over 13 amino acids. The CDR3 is CASSLLGGNEAFF.

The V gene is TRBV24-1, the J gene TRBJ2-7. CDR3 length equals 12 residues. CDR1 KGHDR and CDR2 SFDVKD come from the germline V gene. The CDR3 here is CATSEDGYEQYF.

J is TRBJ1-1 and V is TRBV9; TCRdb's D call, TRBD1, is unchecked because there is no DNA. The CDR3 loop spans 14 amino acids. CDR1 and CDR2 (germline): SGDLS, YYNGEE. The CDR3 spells CASSADPDVTEAFF.

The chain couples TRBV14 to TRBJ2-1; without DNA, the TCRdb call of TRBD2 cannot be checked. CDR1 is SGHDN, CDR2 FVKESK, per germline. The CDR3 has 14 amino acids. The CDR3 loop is CASSQERERDEQFF. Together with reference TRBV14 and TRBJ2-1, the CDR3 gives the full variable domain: EAGVTQFPSHSVIEKGQTVTLRCDPISGHDNLYWYRRVMGKEIKFLLHFVKESKQDESGMPNNRFLAERTGGTYSTLKVQPAELEDSGVYFCASSQERERDEQFFGPGTRLTVL.

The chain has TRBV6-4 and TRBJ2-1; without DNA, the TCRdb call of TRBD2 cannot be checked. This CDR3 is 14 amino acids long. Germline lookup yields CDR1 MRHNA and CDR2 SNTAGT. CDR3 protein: CASSVAGGHNEQFF.

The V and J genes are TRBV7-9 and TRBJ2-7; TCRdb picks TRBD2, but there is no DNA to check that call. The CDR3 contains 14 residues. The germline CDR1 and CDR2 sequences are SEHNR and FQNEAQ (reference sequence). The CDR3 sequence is CASSPTGLQYEQYF.

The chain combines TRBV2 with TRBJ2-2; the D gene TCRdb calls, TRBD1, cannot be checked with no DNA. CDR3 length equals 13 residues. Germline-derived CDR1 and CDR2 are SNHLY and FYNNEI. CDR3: CASRGGSAGELFF.

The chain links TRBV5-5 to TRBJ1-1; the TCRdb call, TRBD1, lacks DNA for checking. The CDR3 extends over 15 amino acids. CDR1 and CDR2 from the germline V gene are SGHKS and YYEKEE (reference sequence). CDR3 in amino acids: CASKQGGMVNTEAFF. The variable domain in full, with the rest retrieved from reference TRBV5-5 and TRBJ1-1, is DAGVTQSPTHLIKTRGQQVTLRCSPISGHKSVSWYQQVLGQGPQFIFQYYEKEERGRGNFPDRFSARQFPNYSSELNVNALLLGDSALYLCASKQGGMVNTEAFFGQGTRLTVV.

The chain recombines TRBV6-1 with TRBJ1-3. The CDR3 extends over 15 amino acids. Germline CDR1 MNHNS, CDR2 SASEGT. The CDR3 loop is CASSETVGSGNTIYF.

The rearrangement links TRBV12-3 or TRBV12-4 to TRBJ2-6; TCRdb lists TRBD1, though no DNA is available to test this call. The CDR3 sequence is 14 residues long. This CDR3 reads CASGNRVGANVLTF.

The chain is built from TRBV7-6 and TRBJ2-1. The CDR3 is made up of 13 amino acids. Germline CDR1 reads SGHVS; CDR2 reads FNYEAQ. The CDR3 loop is CASSFNLGGEQFF.

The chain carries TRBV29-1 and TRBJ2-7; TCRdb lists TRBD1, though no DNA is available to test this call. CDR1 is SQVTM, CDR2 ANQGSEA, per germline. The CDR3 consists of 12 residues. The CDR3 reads CSVEEGTNEQYF.

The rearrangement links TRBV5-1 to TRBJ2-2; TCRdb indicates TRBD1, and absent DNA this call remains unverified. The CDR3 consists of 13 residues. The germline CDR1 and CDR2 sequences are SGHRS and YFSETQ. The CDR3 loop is CASSSQGSRELFF.

The CDR3 loop reads CASSLRTSGSVQFF. The chain employs TRBV11-2 and TRBJ2-1; TCRdb picks TRBD2, but there is no DNA to check that call. From germline, CDR1 is SGHAT and CDR2 FQNNGV. The CDR3 is made up of 14 amino acids.

CDR3: CASSRGPESEQYF. The chain uses TRBV10-1 and TRBJ2-7; TCRdb's assignment of TRBD1 cannot be checked, as there is no DNA. This CDR3 has 13 residues. Germline CDR1 is WNHNN and CDR2 is SYGVQD (reference sequence).

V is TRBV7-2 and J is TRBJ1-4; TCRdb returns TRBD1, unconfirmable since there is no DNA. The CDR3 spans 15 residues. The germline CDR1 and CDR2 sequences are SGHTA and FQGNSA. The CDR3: CASSTQTGPNEKLFF. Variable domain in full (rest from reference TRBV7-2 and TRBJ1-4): GAGVSQSPSNKVTEKGKDVELRCDPISGHTALYWYRQSLGQGLEFLIYFQGNSAPDKSGLPSDRFSAERTGGSVSTLTIQRTQQEDSAVYLCASSTQTGPNEKLFFGSGTQLSVL.

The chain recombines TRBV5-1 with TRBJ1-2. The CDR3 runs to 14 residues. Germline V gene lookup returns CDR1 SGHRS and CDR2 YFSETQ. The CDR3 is CASSPKPAVYGYTF. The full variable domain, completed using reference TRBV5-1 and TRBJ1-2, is KAGVTQTPRYLIKTRGQQVTLSCSPISGHRSVSWYQQTPGQGLQFLFEYFSETQRNKGNFPGRFSGRQFSNSRSEMNVSTLELGDSALYLCASSPKPAVYGYTFGSGTRLTVV.